This T cell receptor (beta chain) is from a study of T-cell memory formation after mild COVID-19. The CDR3 contains 17 residues. CDR1 is SEHNR, CDR2 FQNEAQ, per germline (reference sequence). The J segment lost 0 bases and the V segment lost 2 bases, leaving 5 bases of the junction unmatched. Study conclusions and caveats: Shrinking CD4+ clones resided mostly in CM and EM, and CD8+ ones in EMRA. Contracting clones from day 15 to 85 had balanced CD4/CD8; later expanders favoured CD4+.

This clonotype was counted many times. Its antigen is not identified. TCRdb fed the 5' RACE reads into MiXCR, producing one record per CDR3 protein. The table includes 300,000 or so distinct CDR3 sequences, 15% detected once. The source material was PBMCs or a T cell subset sorted from them (not recorded which). The receptor comes from a young man who had mild COVID-19 (a few samples of this study predate the infection). Cell type and time point are not known. The rearrangement uses TRBV7-9 and TRBJ2-2; 8 bases line up with TRBD2. The CDR3 region has the DNA TGTGCCAGCAGCTTAACAGCGGGGGCCTCGAACACCGGGGAGCTGTTTTTT. Translation gives CASSLTAGASNTGELFF. Full variable domain (rest looked up from reference TRBV7-9 and TRBJ2-2): DTGVSQNPRHKITKRGQNVTFRCDPISEHNRLYWYRQTLGQGPEFLTYFQNEAQLEKSRLLSDRFSAERPKGSFSTLEIQRTEQGDSAMYLCASSLTAGASNTGELFFGEGSRLTVL.